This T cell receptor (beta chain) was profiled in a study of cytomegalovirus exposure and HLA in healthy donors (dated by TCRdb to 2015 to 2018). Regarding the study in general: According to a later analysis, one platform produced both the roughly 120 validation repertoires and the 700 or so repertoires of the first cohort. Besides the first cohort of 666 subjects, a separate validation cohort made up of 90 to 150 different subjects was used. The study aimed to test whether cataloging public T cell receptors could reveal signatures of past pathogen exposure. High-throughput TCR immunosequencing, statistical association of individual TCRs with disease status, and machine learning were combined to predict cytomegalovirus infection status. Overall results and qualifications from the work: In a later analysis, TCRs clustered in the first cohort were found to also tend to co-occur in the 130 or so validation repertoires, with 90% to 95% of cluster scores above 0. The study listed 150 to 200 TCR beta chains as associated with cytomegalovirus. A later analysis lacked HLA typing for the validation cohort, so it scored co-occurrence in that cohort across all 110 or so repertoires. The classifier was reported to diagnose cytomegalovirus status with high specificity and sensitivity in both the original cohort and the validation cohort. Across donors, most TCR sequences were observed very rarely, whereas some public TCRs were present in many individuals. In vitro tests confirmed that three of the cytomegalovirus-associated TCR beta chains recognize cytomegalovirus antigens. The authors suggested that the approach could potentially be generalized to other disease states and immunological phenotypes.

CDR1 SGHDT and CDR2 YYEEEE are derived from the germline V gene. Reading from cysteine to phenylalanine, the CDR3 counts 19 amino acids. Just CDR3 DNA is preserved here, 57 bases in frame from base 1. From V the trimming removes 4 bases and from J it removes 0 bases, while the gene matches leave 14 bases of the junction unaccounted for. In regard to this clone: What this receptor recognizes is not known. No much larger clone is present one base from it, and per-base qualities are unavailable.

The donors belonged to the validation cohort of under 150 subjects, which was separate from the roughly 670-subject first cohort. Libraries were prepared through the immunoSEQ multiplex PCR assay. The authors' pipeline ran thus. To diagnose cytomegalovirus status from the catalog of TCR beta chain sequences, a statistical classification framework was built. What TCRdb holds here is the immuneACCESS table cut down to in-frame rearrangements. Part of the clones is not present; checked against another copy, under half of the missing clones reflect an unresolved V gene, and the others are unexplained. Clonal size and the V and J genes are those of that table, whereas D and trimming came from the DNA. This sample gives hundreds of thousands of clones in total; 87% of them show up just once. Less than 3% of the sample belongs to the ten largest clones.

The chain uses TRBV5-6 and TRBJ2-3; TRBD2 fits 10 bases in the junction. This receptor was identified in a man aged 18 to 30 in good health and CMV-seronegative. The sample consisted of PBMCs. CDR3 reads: CASSARFSGGITSTDTQYF. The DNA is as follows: TGTGCCAGCAGCGCCCGGTTTAGCGGGGGGATTACTAGCACAGATACGCAGTATTTT.